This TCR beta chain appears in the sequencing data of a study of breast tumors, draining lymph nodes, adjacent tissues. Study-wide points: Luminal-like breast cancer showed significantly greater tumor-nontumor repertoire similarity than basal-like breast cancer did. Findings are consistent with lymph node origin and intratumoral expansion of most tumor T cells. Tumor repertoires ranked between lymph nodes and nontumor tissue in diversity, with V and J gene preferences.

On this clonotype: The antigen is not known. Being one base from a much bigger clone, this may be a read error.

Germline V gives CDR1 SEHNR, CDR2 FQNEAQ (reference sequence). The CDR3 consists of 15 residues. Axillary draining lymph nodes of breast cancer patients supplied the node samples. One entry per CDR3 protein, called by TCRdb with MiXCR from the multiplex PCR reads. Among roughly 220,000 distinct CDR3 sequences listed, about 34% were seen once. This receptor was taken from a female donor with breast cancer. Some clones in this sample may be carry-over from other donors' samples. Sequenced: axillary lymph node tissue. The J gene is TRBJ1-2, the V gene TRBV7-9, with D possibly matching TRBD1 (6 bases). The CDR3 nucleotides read TGTGCCAGCAGCCTACACGGAGACAGGTCAGATGGCTACCCCTTC. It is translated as CASSLHGDRSDGYPF.